These T cell receptor beta chains were read from a single sample in a study of blood T cell repertoires in COVID-19. Clones were sequenced by immunoSEQ multiplex PCR, and TCRdb holds only the in-frame ones, with some missing. The sample has roughly 150,000 clones; 65% to 80% are singletons. The material sequenced was PBMCs or T cells enriched from blood (not recorded which). Receptors originate from a woman aged 65 to 85 in a cohort exposed to, infected with or recovered from COVID-19 (not recorded which). Both conserved end residues are part of each CDR3. The order of the fields is J gene, V gene, D gene, CDR3 length, clone size, CDR3 protein, CDR3 DNA. A D gene is named only where the DNA matches it firmly. Size values are once, few and many counts, or a class for expanded clones, and some rows have none.

TRBJ1-2,TRBV12-3/TRBV12-4,NA,12,NA,CASARDDYGYTF,TGTGCCAGCGCCAGGGATGACTATGGCTACACCTTC
TRBJ2-3,TRBV3-1/TRBV3-2,TRBD2,18,few,CASSQVRTSGRNTDTQYF,TGTGCCAGCAGCCAAGTTAGGACTAGCGGGAGGAACACAGATACGCAGTATTTT
TRBJ1-6,TRBV27,TRBD1,17,NA,CASSPTGTGYFNSPLHF,TGTGCCAGCAGTCCCACCGGGACAGGGTATTTTAATTCACCCCTCCACTTT
TRBJ2-1,TRBV2,TRBD2,13,NA,CASREGVYNEQFF,TGTGCCAGCCGGGAGGGAGTCTACAATGAGCAGTTCTTC
TRBJ1-6,TRBV7-9,TRBD1,14,NA,CASSLRQGSSPLHF,TGTGCCAGCAGCCTAAGACAGGGGAGTTCACCCCTCCACTTT
TRBJ1-1,TRBV5-1,NA,11,NA,CASSSNTEAFF,TGCGCCAGCAGCTCTAACACTGAAGCTTTCTTT
TRBJ2-7,TRBV6-5,TRBD1,15,NA,CASSKTGVTSYEQYF,TGTGCCAGCAGTAAGACAGGGGTGACCTCCTACGAGCAGTACTTC
TRBJ1-2,TRBV5-1,NA,14,few,CASSFLDRGMSYTF,TGCGCCAGCAGCTTCCTGGATAGGGGTATGAGCTACACCTTC
TRBJ2-5,TRBV3-1/TRBV3-2,NA,14,NA,CASNRAESEETQYF,TGTGCCAGCAACCGTGCGGAGTCGGAAGAGACCCAGTACTTC
TRBJ2-1,TRBV25-1,NA,13,NA,CASSGYSYNEQFF,TGTGCCAGCAGTGGGTACAGTTACAATGAGCAGTTCTTC
TRBJ2-7,TRBV6-1,TRBD2,18,NA,CASSEAMITSGSSYEQYF,TGTGCCAGCAGTGAAGCAATGATTACTAGCGGGAGCTCCTACGAGCAGTACTTC
TRBJ2-1,TRBV29-1,NA,12,once,CSVGGTGNEQFF,TGCAGCGTTGGAGGTACTGGTAATGAGCAGTTCTTC
TRBJ2-5,TRBV19,TRBD1,15,NA,CASSITGTGGETQYF,TGTGCCAGTAGTATCACCGGGACAGGGGGTGAGACCCAGTACTTC
TRBJ1-4,TRBV3-1/TRBV3-2,NA,15,NA,CASSPWGQGREKLFF,TGTGCCAGCAGCCCGTGGGGACAAGGCCGGGAAAAACTGTTTTTT
TRBJ2-7,TRBV6-5,NA,13,NA,CASSSLLEREQYF,TGTGCCAGCAGTAGTCTTCTCGAGAGGGAGCAGTACTTC
TRBJ2-3,TRBV7-8,TRBD2,14,NA,CASSPSGSEDTQYF,TGTGCCAGCAGCCCTAGCGGGAGCGAGGATACGCAGTATTTT
TRBJ1-6,TRBV9,TRBD1,16,NA,CASRTGESSYNSPLHF,TGTGCCAGCAGGACAGGGGAGAGCTCCTATAATTCACCCCTCCACTTT
TRBJ2-1,TRBV20-1,TRBD2,14,once,CSASGTSFYNEQFF,TGCAGTGCTAGTGGGACTAGCTTTTACAATGAGCAGTTCTTC
TRBJ1-2,TRBV5-1,NA,14,NA,CASSLSAAVYGYTF,TGCGCCAGCAGCTTGTCCGCGGCGGTCTATGGCTACACCTTC
TRBJ2-3,TRBV4-2,TRBD2,17,NA,CASSQALVAGVADTQYF,TGTGCCAGCAGCCAAGCCCTAGTAGCGGGAGTGGCAGATACGCAGTATTTT
TRBJ2-7,TRBV11-2,NA,15,NA,CASSLGQGIRYEQYF,TGTGCCAGCAGCTTAGGTCAGGGGATCCGGTACGAGCAGTACTTC
TRBJ2-5,TRBV6-5,TRBD1,15,NA,CASSTHRQGEETQYF,TGTGCCAGCAGCACCCACAGACAGGGGGAAGAGACCCAGTACTTC
TRBJ1-1,TRBV5-5,TRBD1,14,NA,CASSPRQGETEAFF,TGTGCCAGCAGCCCCAGACAGGGAGAAACTGAAGCTTTCTTT
TRBJ1-1,TRBV29-1,NA,13,NA,CSVTTGQNTEAFF,TGCAGCGTGACGACAGGCCAGAACACTGAAGCTTTCTTT